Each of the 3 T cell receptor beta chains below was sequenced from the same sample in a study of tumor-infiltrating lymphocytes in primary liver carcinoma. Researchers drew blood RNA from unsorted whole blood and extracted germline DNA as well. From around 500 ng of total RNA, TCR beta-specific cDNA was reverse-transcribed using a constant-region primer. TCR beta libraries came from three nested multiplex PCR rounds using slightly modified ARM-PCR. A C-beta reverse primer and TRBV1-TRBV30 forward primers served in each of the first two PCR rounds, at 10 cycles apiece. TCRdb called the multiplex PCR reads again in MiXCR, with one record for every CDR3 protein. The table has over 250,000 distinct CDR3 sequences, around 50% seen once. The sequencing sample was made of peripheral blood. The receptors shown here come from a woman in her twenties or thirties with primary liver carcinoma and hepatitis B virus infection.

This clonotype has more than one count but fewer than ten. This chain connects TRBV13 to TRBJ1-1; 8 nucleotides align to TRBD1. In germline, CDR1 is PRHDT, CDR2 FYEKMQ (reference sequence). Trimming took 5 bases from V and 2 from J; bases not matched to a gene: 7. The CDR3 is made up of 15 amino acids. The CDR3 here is CASSRGQGFNTEAFF. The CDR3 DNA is TGTGCCAGCAGCCGAGGACAGGGTTTTAACACTGAAGCTTTCTTT.

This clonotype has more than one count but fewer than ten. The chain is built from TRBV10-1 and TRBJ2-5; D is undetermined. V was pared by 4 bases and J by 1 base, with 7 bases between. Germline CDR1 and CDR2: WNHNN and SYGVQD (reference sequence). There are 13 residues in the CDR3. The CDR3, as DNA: TGCGCCAGCAGTGGGACCGTCCAAGAGACCCAGTACTTC. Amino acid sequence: CASSGTVQETQYF.

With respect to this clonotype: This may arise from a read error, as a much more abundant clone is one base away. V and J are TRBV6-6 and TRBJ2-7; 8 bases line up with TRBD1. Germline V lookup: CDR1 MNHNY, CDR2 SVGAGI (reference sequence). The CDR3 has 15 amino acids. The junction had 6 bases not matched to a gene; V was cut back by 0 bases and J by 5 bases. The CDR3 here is CASSYSEDRANEQYF. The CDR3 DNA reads TGTGCCAGCAGTTACTCGGAGGACAGGGCGAACGAGCAGTACTTC.